This paragraph reports one TCR beta chain. The data were obtained in a study of long-term antiretroviral therapy in people with HIV. Assay version v3.0 of immunoSEQ was used, and it was run at survey level. Profiling relied on immunoSEQ multiplex PCR, and the TCRdb table lists in-frame clones only, not all of them. The repertoire holds fewer than 45,000 clones, approximately 80% seen once, with roughly 13% in the top ten. The receptor was derived from a man aged 18 to 29 with HIV. Specimen: unsorted PBMCs, collected 0.3 years after starting antiretroviral therapy.

The CDR3 nucleotides read TGTGCCAGCAGTGCGGCAGGGGGCGACCAGGGCTACACCTTC. Protein sequence: CASSAAGGDQGYTF. This chain links TRBV2 with TRBJ1-2; 8 nucleotides agree with TRBD1. Germline CDR1 reads SNHLY; CDR2 reads FYNNEI. V dropped 4 bases and J dropped 8; count of bases not matched to a gene: 9. This CDR3 region has 14 residues.